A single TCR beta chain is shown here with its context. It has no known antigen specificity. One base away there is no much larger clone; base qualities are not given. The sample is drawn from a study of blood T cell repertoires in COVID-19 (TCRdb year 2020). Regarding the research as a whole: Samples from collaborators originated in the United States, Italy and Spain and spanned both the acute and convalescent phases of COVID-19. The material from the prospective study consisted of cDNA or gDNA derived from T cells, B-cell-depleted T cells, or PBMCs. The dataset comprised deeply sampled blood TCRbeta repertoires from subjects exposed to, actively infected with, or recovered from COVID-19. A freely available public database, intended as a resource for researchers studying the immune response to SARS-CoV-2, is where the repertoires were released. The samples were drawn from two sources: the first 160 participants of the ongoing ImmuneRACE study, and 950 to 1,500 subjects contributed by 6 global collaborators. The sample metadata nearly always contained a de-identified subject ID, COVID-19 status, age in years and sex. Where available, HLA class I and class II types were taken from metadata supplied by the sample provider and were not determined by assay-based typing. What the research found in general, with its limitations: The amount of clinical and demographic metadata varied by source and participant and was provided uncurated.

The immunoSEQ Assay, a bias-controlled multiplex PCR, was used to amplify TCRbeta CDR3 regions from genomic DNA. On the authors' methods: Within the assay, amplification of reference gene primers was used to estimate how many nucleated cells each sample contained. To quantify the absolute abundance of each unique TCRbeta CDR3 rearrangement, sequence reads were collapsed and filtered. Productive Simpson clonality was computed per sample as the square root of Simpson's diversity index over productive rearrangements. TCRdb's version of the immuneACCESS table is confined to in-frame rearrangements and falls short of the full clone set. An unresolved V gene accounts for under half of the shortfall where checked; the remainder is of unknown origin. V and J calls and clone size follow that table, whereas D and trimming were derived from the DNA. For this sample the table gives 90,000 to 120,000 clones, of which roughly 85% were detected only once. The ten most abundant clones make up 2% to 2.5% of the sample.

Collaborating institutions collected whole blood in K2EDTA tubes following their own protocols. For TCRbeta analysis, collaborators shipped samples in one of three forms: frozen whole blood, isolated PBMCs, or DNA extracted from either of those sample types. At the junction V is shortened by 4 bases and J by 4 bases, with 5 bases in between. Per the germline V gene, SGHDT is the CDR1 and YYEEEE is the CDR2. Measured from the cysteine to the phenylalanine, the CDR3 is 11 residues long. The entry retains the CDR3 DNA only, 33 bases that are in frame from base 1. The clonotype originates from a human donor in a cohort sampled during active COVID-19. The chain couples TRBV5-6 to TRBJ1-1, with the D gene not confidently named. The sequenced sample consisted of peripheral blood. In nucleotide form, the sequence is TGTGCCAGCAGCCTCAGCACTGAAGCTTTCTTT. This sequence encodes CASSLSTEAFF.